The 26 T cell receptor beta chains listed next were all sequenced from one sample in a study of cytomegalovirus exposure and HLA in healthy donors. The PCR used 60 Vbeta and 13 Jbeta primers. The data were produced by immunoSEQ multiplex PCR, yet TCRdb's version contains in-frame clones alone and is incomplete. Of around 50,000 clones listed, roughly 83% are singletons. Sequenced sample: PBMCs. Receptors originate from a man in his forties in good health and CMV-seronegative.

This chain connects TRBV10-1 to TRBJ2-1; the match to TRBD2 covers 12 bases. The CDR3 contains 13 residues. The junction had 3 bases not matched to a gene; V was cut back by 3 bases and J by 12 bases. Germline assignment: CDR1 WNHNN and CDR2 SYGVQD (reference sequence). Written as DNA, the CDR3 is TGCGCCAGCAGTGACGGACTAGCGGGGCGGCAGTTCTTC. Amino acid sequence: CASSDGLAGRQFF.

The rearrangement links TRBV9 to TRBJ2-3; TRBD2 agrees at 12 bases. Looked up from germline, CDR1 is SGDLS and CDR2 is YYNGEE. J lost 2 bases, V lost 0 bases, and 4 bases had no gene match. The CDR3 is 17 amino acids. CDR3 DNA: TGTGCCAGCAGCGTAGGATCTAGCGGGGGGGCCACAGATACGCAGTATTTT. Translation: CASSVGSSGGATDTQYF.

CDR3 sequence: CASSLEGQKHYQPQHF. The CDR3 DNA follows: TGTGCCAGCAGCTTAGAGGGACAGAAGCATTATCAGCCCCAGCATTTT. The rearrangement uses TRBV7-8 and TRBJ1-5, with 7 positions matching TRBD1. The length of the CDR3 is 16 residues. J was trimmed by 5 bases and V by 1 base; bases with no gene match: 8. The germline V gene has CDR1 SGHVS and CDR2 FQNEAQ.

This rearrangement joins TRBV15 to TRBJ2-3; D perhaps matches TRBD2 (6 bases). In germline, CDR1 is LNHNV, CDR2 YYDKDF (reference sequence). The CDR3 contains 14 residues. The V end was cut by 3 bases, the J end by 5 bases, with 12 bases between. DNA for the CDR3: TGTGCCACCAGCAGGCGGGGAGACTTAGATACGCAGTATTTT. Translated, it gives CATSRRGDLDTQYF.

V and J are TRBV5-6 and TRBJ1-2; a weak D match, TRBD1 (6 bases). The V end was cut by 2 bases, the J end by 6 bases, with 11 bases between. Germline values: CDR1 SGHDT, CDR2 YYEEEE. The CDR3 length is 13 residues. The DNA of the CDR3 is TGTGCCAGCAGCTTCTGGACAGACAATGGCTACACCTTC. It specifies CASSFWTDNGYTF.

The genes are TRBV6-5 and TRBJ1-2; the match to TRBD1 covers 10 bases. Germline loops: CDR1 MNHEY, CDR2 SVGAGI. Germline trimming cut 5 bases from V and 7 bases from J; bases unmatched to any gene: 7. The CDR3 has 14 amino acids. Here the CDR3 DNA reads TGTGCCAGCAGTCAGACAGGGGGCGCTTTTGGCTACACCTTC. Amino acid sequence: CASSQTGGAFGYTF.

V and J are TRBV18 and TRBJ1-6; D not certain. Germline values: CDR1 KGHSH, CDR2 LQKENI. Trimming pared 0 bases from V and 6 bases from J, leaving 6 bases between. The length of the CDR3 is 14 residues. In DNA, the CDR3 is TGTGCCAGCTCACCACCGGCCCTTAATTCACCCCTCCACTTT. Protein sequence: CASSPPALNSPLHF.

This clone was detected only a few times. The chain couples TRBV4-1 to TRBJ1-1, with D possibly TRBD1 on 6 matching bases. The V end was cut by 0 bases, the J end by 7 bases, with 12 bases between. Germline V gene lookup returns CDR1 MGHRA and CDR2 YSYEKL. The CDR3 runs 14 residues. CDR3 region: CASSQEQGYNEAFF. The CDR3 bases are TGCGCCAGCAGCCAAGAACAGGGCTACAATGAAGCTTTCTTT.

This rearrangement joins TRBV2 to TRBJ1-6, with D tentatively TRBD1 (5 bases). This CDR3 comprises 14 residues. Between the trimmed V and J ends, which lost 2 bases and 16 bases, there was a span of 18 bases. Germline V lookup: CDR1 SNHLY, CDR2 FYNNEI. The CDR3 DNA follows: TGTGCCAGCAGTGAAATCGGGCTGGGGGGTTTACTCCACTTT. Its translation is CASSEIGLGGLLHF.

This chain links TRBV12-5 with TRBJ1-1; 7 nucleotides line up with TRBD1. The ends lost 2 bases at V and 4 bases at J; junction bases unmatched: 7. Germline CDR1 LGHNT, CDR2 FRNRAP. CDR3 size: 15 residues. The CDR3 DNA follows: TGTGCTAGTGGTTTGATATTGGCAGGGGGCACTGAAGCTTTCTTT. Encoded protein: CASGLILAGGTEAFF.

This sequence joins TRBV5-1 and TRBJ1-3, with 8 bases matching TRBD1. The V segment lost 0 bases and the J segment 1 base; nucleotides outside the gene matches: 3. This CDR3 has 16 residues. In germline, CDR1 is SGHRS, CDR2 YFSETQ. The CDR3 loop reads CASSLGTGTSGNTIYF. The DNA for the CDR3 is TGCGCCAGCAGCTTGGGGACAGGGACTTCTGGAAACACCATATATTTT. The entire variable domain, with the rest obtained from reference TRBV5-1 and TRBJ1-3, is as follows: KAGVTQTPRYLIKTRGQQVTLSCSPISGHRSVSWYQQTPGQGLQFLFEYFSETQRNKGNFPGRFSGRQFSNSRSEMNVSTLELGDSALYLCASSLGTGTSGNTIYFGEGSWLTVV.

The chain combines TRBV29-1 with TRBJ2-3; D not certain. Germline-derived CDR1 and CDR2 are SQVTM and ANQGSEA. CDR3 length equals 13 residues. Trimming shortened V by 2 bases and J by 0 bases, and 6 bases separated the two germline ends. CDR3 region: CSVEYLSTDTQYF. The CDR3 bases are TGCAGCGTTGAATATTTAAGCACAGATACGCAGTATTTT.

This clone was recorded only once. The chain uses TRBV7-8 and TRBJ1-1; D unresolved. V was trimmed by 2 bases and J by 6 bases, leaving 10 bases between them. The germline gives CDR1 SGHVS, CDR2 FQNEAQ. This CDR3 spans 13 amino acids. CDR3 nucleotides: TGTGCCAGCAGCTTACCCATCCCGGCTGAAGCTTTCTTT. Translated: CASSLPIPAEAFF.

V is TRBV27 and J is TRBJ2-7; TRBD1 matches 7 bases. Unmatched junction bases numbered 2, after V lost 5 bases and J lost 1 base. Germline CDR1 and CDR2: MNHEY and SMNVEV (reference sequence). This CDR3 contains 13 residues. The CDR3 DNA is TGTGCCAGCAGTCCGGGACAGTCCTACGAGCAGTACTTC. This gives the protein CASSPGQSYEQYF.

The genes are TRBV2 and TRBJ1-5, with 7 positions matching TRBD1. V lost 5 bases, J lost 2 bases, and 3 bases stayed unmatched. Germline loops: CDR1 SNHLY, CDR2 FYNNEI. The CDR3 extends over 14 amino acids. For the CDR3, the DNA is TGTGCCAGCAGTACAGGGGTCGGCAATCAGCCCCAGCATTTT. Its protein is CASSTGVGNQPQHF.

The rearrangement uses TRBV27 and TRBJ2-3, with 14 bases matching TRBD2. This CDR3 is 22 amino acids long. Looked up from germline, CDR1 is MNHEY and CDR2 is SMNVEV (reference sequence). V gave up 5 bases and J gave up 2 bases; unmatched junction bases: 21. CDR3 coding DNA: TGTGCCAGCAGTCCCAAATGGACTAGCGGGGGGATAGATCTATACCTCACAGATACGCAGTATTTT. This codes for CASSPKWTSGGIDLYLTDTQYF.

The chain recombines TRBV5-4 with TRBJ1-6; 8 bases are shared with TRBD1. The germline V gene has CDR1 SGHNT and CDR2 YYREEE (reference sequence). The CDR3 is 15 amino acids. V gave up 4 bases and J gave up 7 bases; unmatched junction bases: 7. The CDR3 DNA reads TGTGCCAGCAGCCTAGGACAGGGAGGCAATTCACCCCTCCACTTT. Protein: CASSLGQGGNSPLHF.

This chain connects TRBV9 to TRBJ1-4, with 8 bases identical to TRBD1. V lost 4 bases to trimming and J lost 5 bases; unmatched junction nucleotides: 7. Germline lookup yields CDR1 SGDLS and CDR2 YYNGEE. The CDR3 has 15 amino acids. The CDR3 region has the DNA TGTGCCAGCAGCTCAGGACAGGGTCCCAATGAAAAACTGTTTTTT. It is translated as CASSSGQGPNEKLFF.

The rearrangement joins TRBV5-4 to TRBJ1-6; possible D gene TRBD1, 6 bases. There are 14 residues in the CDR3. Germline lookup yields CDR1 SGHNT and CDR2 YYREEE (reference sequence). The V and J ends lost 4 bases and 18 bases respectively, with 23 bases between them. The CDR3 loop is CASSVDRTYRPSHF. CDR3 sequence (DNA): TGTGCCAGCAGCGTCGACAGGACATACCGCCCCAGCCACTTT.

This clone was seen a handful of times. The CDR3: CASSPSGGFYNSPLHF. The CDR3 nucleotides are TGCGCCAGCAGTCCCTCAGGGGGCTTCTATAATTCACCCCTCCACTTT. This chain links TRBV4-1 with TRBJ1-6; 8 bases are a match to TRBD1. Trimming removed 6 bases from V and 3 bases from J; junction bases left unmatched: 7. This CDR3 has 16 residues. CDR1 and CDR2 from the germline V gene are MGHRA and YSYEKL.

This chain joins TRBV4-2 and TRBJ1-2; TRBD1 matches at 12 bases. Trimming at V came to 0 bases and at J to 7 bases, leaving 6 bases not matched to a gene. The CDR3 sequence is 16 residues long. CDR1 is LGHNA and CDR2 is YNFKEQ in the germline V gene. The CDR3 DNA follows: TGTGCCAGCAGCCAAGAATTGGGACAGGGGGCTTTTGGCTACACCTTC. Translation gives CASSQELGQGAFGYTF.

The chain employs TRBV5-1 and TRBJ2-1; D is possibly TRBD2 (6 bases). Per the germline V gene, CDR1 is SGHRS and CDR2 is YFSETQ. The CDR3 is 16 residues long. Deletions cut 0 bases from V and 0 bases from J, with 10 bases between. CDR3 in amino acids: CASSLGGRSSYNEQFF. Here the CDR3 DNA reads TGCGCCAGCAGCTTGGGTGGGAGGAGCTCCTACAATGAGCAGTTCTTC.

The CDR3 region is CASSRNKGPYLDEQFF. The CDR3 DNA sequence: TGTGCCAGCAGCCGTAATAAGGGGCCGTACTTGGATGAGCAGTTCTTC. The J gene is TRBJ2-1, the V gene TRBV5-4; TRBD1 might be the D (5 bases). The germline V and J ends were trimmed by 4 bases and 8 bases, with 22 bases remaining between them. The CDR3 spans 16 residues. Germline CDR1 is SGHNT and CDR2 is YYREEE (reference sequence).

The rearrangement uses TRBV27 and TRBJ1-4; TRBD1 is a possible D gene (5 bases). The CDR3 loop spans 14 amino acids. CDR1 and CDR2 (germline): MNHEY, SMNVEV (reference sequence). V lost 6 bases to trimming and J lost 7 bases, with 15 bases between them. In nucleotides, the CDR3 is TGTGCCAGCAGGACAGCATCCGGGGGTGAAAAACTGTTTTTT. Its translation is CASRTASGGEKLFF.

The chain combines TRBV7-9 with TRBJ1-2; 7 bases are a match to TRBD1. Per germline, CDR1 SEHNR and CDR2 FQNEAQ (reference sequence). This CDR3 is 14 amino acids long. The V segment lost 8 bases and the J segment 4 bases; nucleotides outside the gene matches: 10. The CDR3 sequence is CASSHGGQIYGYTF. Written as DNA, the CDR3 is TGTGCCAGCTCCCACGGGGGACAGATCTATGGCTACACCTTC.

This chain uses TRBV6-1 with TRBJ2-7, with 12 bases that match TRBD2. The CDR3 is 14 amino acids. Germline CDR1 and CDR2: MNHNS and SASEGT. The junction had 3 bases not matched to a gene; V was cut back by 6 bases and J by 3 bases. The CDR3 DNA reads as TGTGCCAGCAGAGGACTAGCGGGGAACTACGAGCAGTACGTC. Amino acids: CASRGLAGNYEQYV.